The source of this T cell receptor beta chain is a study of shared clonotypes between healthy human individuals. Study-level background: There were three CD4 naive, three CD4 memory, two CD8 naive and one CD8 memory plates per donor. Study outcomes and limitations: Some clonotypes were shared by all four sorted-subset donors, while others were not shared. The non-shared ones had lower generation probabilities than the shared ones. When naive CD4 clonotypes were compared across several donors, approximately 4.9% were shared.

V lost 8 bases and J lost 7, with 15 bases in between. Germline-derived CDR1 and CDR2 are MDHEN and SYDVKM. This CDR3 is 13 amino acids long. Libraries were prepared by immunoSEQ multiplex PCR; TCRdb keeps only in-frame clonotypes and omits some of them. The data contain about 680,000 clones, about 90% of them singletons. Notes on this clone: The antigen is not known.

Naive CD8 isolation took CD45RO-negative cells positively selected for CCR7 and excluded terminally differentiated effector memory CD45RA+ cells. The TCR was taken from a man aged 30 to 39 in good health. The material sequenced was naive CD8+ T cells sorted from blood. This chain uses TRBV28 with TRBJ2-1; D remains unclear. DNA of the CDR3: TGTGCCAGCCTATTGCAGGACGGGAATGAGCAGTTCTTC. It encodes CASLLQDGNEQFF.